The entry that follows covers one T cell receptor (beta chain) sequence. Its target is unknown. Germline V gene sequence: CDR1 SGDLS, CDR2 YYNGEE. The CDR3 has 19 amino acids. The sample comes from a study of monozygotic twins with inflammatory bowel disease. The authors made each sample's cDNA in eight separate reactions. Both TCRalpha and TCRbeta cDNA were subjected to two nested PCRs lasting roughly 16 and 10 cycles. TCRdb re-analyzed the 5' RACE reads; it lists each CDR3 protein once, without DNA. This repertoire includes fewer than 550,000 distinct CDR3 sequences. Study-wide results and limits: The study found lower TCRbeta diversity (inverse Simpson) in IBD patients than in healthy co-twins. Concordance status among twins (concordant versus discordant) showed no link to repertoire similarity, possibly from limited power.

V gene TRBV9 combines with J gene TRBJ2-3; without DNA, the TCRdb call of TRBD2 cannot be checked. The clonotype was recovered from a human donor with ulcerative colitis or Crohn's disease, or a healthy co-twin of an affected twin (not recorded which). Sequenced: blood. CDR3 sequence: CASSPGLAGGPHRTDTQYF.